The 9 T cell receptor beta chains below come from one sample, sequenced in a study of patients and donors after allogeneic stem cell transplantation. TCRdb re-called the RT-PCR reads with MiXCR, one entry per CDR3 protein. The sample consists of about 960,000 distinct CDR3 sequences, approximately 18% of them appearing once. Sequenced input: blood, either unsorted or a sorted T cell fraction (not recorded which). These receptors all stem from a human donor who was either an allogeneic HSCT recipient or a stem cell or donor lymphocyte infusion donor (not recorded which). It is not recorded whose cells these are; they may come from a transplant donor.

This clonotype was counted only a few times. V and J are TRBV18 and TRBJ1-3; D is unresolved. CDR3 size: 18 residues. V was trimmed by 3 bases and J by 0 bases, leaving 18 bases between them. The germline gives CDR1 KGHSH, CDR2 LQKENI. The CDR3 DNA follows: TGTGCCAGCTCACCCCTCGCATCGACACCGAGCTCTGGAAACACCATATATTTT. It translates to CASSPLASTPSSGNTIYF.

This chain links TRBV5-1 with TRBJ2-1; D call uncertain. With 0 bases removed from V and 8 bases from J, the gap between germline ends came to 18 bases. The CDR3 length is 16 residues. Per germline, CDR1 SGHRS and CDR2 YFSETQ. The CDR3: CASSLVLAPGRDEQFF. The DNA for the CDR3 is TGCGCCAGCAGCTTGGTCCTGGCTCCCGGACGGGATGAGCAGTTCTTC. Together with reference TRBV5-1 and TRBJ2-1, the CDR3 gives the full variable domain: KAGVTQTPRYLIKTRGQQVTLSCSPISGHRSVSWYQQTPGQGLQFLFEYFSETQRNKGNFPGRFSGRQFSNSRSEMNVSTLELGDSALYLCASSLVLAPGRDEQFFGPGTRLTVL.

In this sample, this clonotype turned up a few times. The genes are TRBV7-9 and TRBJ2-2; D is possibly TRBD1 (6 bases). Germline CDR1 SEHNR, CDR2 FQNEAQ (reference sequence). Trimming removed 4 bases from V and 7 bases from J, with 16 bases in between. This CDR3 comprises 15 residues. The CDR3 is CASSYPSGTIGELFF. The CDR3 DNA reads TGTGCCAGCAGCTACCCCTCCGGGACAATCGGGGAGCTGTTTTTT.

This clonotype was found a few times. V is TRBV11-2 and J is TRBJ2-7; D possibly corresponds to TRBD2 (6 bases). The CDR3 totals 15 residues. Germline CDR1 SGHAT, CDR2 FQNNGV. Trimming shortened V by 5 bases and J by 0 bases, and 14 bases separated the two germline ends. DNA of the CDR3: TGTGCCAGCAGCCCCCCCGCGGGAAACTCCTACGAGCAGTACTTC. Residues: CASSPPAGNSYEQYF.

This clonotype was seen a handful of times. This CDR3 is CSVVRANSYEQYF. The CDR3 region has the DNA TGCAGCGTTGTTAGGGCCAACTCCTACGAGCAGTACTTC. The V gene is TRBV29-1, the J gene TRBJ2-7; D gene uncertain. V lost 4 bases and J 0 bases, leaving 10 bases between the germline ends. The CDR3 totals 13 residues. Per the germline V gene, CDR1 is SQVTM and CDR2 is ANQGSEA.

The J gene is TRBJ2-7, the V gene TRBV4-2, with 10 bases aligning to TRBD2. There are 16 residues in the CDR3. CDR1 is LGHNA, CDR2 YNFKEQ, per germline. Trimming took 1 base from V and 3 from J; bases not matched to a gene: 6. CDR3 loop: CASSQVSGLAVYEQYF. The CDR3 DNA reads TGTGCCAGCAGCCAAGTTAGCGGACTAGCGGTCTACGAGCAGTACTTC.

This clonotype was seen a few times. V usage is TRBV7-8 and J usage is TRBJ1-5; 9 bases line up with TRBD1. The CDR3 is 13 amino acids. V lost 0 bases to trimming and J lost 11 bases; unmatched junction nucleotides: 2. CDR1 and CDR2 from the germline V gene are SGHVS and FQNEAQ. The CDR3 nucleotides are TGTGCCAGCAGCTTAGCTCGGGACAGGGCCCAGCATTTT. It yields the protein CASSLARDRAQHF.

This clonotype was counted between two and nine times. The chain combines TRBV20-1 with TRBJ2-5; the D gene is possibly TRBD1 (7 bases). This CDR3 has 17 amino acids. Germline CDR1 DFQATT, CDR2 SNEGSKA (reference sequence). V lost 2 bases and J 0 bases, leaving 19 bases between the germline ends. The CDR3 region is CSARHGGQSPYQETQYF. The CDR3 DNA is TGCAGTGCTAGACACGGGGGACAGAGTCCCTACCAAGAGACCCAGTACTTC.

This rearrangement joins TRBV4-3 to TRBJ2-1; D not resolved. Germline-derived CDR1 and CDR2 are LGHNA and YSLEER. CDR3 length: 17 amino acids. V gave up 0 bases and J gave up 0 bases, with 12 bases separating them. CDR3 sequence (DNA): TGCGCCAGCAGCCAAGATATCGAAACCCCCTCCTACAATGAGCAGTTCTTC. Protein: CASSQDIETPSYNEQFF.